These 15 T cell receptor beta chains came from one sample sequenced in a study of shared clonotypes between healthy human individuals. Method: immunoSEQ multiplex PCR; TCRdb's copy keeps in-frame clones and lacks some. This table holds more than 1,200,000 clones, about 98.5% found once. What was sequenced was naive CD4+ T cells sorted from blood. Subset meaning: CD45RA+ positively selected. These receptors all come from a man aged 25-40 years in good health.

This chain uses TRBV9 with TRBJ2-5; possibly TRBD1 for D (6 bases). Trimming took off 3 bases at V and 1 base at J, with 10 bases between the two ends. The germline V gene encodes CDR1 SGDLS and CDR2 YYNGEE. This CDR3 spans 14 amino acids. The CDR3 coding sequence is TGTGCCAGCAGCGAGGGACATACCCAAGAGACCCAGTACTTC. It encodes CASSEGHTQETQYF.

V gene TRBV6-5 combines with J gene TRBJ1-5; tentatively, D is TRBD1 (6 bases). CDR1 is MNHEY, CDR2 SVGAGI, per germline. V was trimmed by 0 bases and J by 7 bases, leaving 13 bases between them. This CDR3 region has 15 residues. DNA of the CDR3: TGTGCCAGCAGTTACTCGAGGGAGGGGGGCCAGCCCCAGCATTTT. Its protein is CASSYSREGGQPQHF.

The genes are TRBV9 and TRBJ1-3; D unresolved. Deletions cut 0 bases from V and 2 bases from J, with 9 bases between. From germline, CDR1 is SGDLS and CDR2 YYNGEE. The CDR3 contains 15 residues. CDR3 sequence reads: CASSVGVPTGNTIYF. The CDR3, as DNA: TGTGCCAGCAGCGTAGGGGTCCCTACTGGAAACACCATATATTTT.

The chain uses TRBV28 and TRBJ1-4; D is unresolved. Germline-derived CDR1 and CDR2 are MDHEN and SYDVKM. This CDR3 is built from 15 residues. V lost 8 bases, J lost 4 bases, and 17 bases lay in between. This CDR3 is CASPPLASVNEKLFF. Here the CDR3 DNA reads TGTGCCAGCCCTCCCCTCGCGAGTGTTAATGAAAAACTGTTTTTT.

CDR3 in amino acids: CSVGRQYSAEAFF. The CDR3 DNA is TGCAGCGTTGGGCGACAGTACTCGGCTGAAGCTTTCTTT. The V gene is TRBV29-1, the J gene TRBJ1-1, with TRBD1 as a possible D gene (5 bases). The V gene's germline CDR1 is SQVTM and CDR2 ANQGSEA. V was shortened by 4 bases and J by 6 bases, with 15 bases between the two germline ends. This CDR3 has 13 residues. The variable domain in full, completed from reference TRBV29-1 and TRBJ1-1, reads SAVISQKPSRDICQRGTSLTIQCQVDSQVTMMFWYRQQPGQSLTLIATANQGSEATYESGFVIDKFPISRPNLTFSTLTVSNMSPEDSSIYLCSVGRQYSAEAFFGQGTRLTVV.

The chain employs TRBV5-1 and TRBJ2-1; 10 bases match TRBD1. Germline assignment: CDR1 SGHRS and CDR2 YFSETQ. The CDR3 loop spans 15 amino acids. The J segment lost 7 bases and the V segment lost 0 bases, leaving 4 bases of the junction unmatched. CDR3: CASSLVGQGRNEQFF. CDR3 nucleotide sequence: TGCGCCAGCAGCTTGGTGGGACAGGGGAGAAATGAGCAGTTCTTC.

V and J are TRBV15 and TRBJ2-2, with D perhaps matching TRBD1 or TRBD2 (5 bases each). This CDR3 has 15 residues. V was clipped by 1 base and J by 3 bases, with 9 bases between them. Germline lookup yields CDR1 LNHNV and CDR2 YYDKDF (reference sequence). The CDR3, as DNA: TGTGCCACCAGCAGAGTGGGGACGGACACCGGGGAGCTGTTTTTT. It is translated as CATSRVGTDTGELFF.

This chain uses TRBV25-1 with TRBJ2-7, with 13 bases identical to TRBD2. Germline V CDR1 and CDR2: MGHDK, SYGVNS. The CDR3 spans 14 residues. The junction had 4 bases not matched to a gene; V was cut back by 6 bases and J by 5 bases. CDR3 amino acids: CASSGTSGKNEQYF. CDR3 in DNA: TGTGCCAGCAGCGGGACTAGCGGGAAGAACGAGCAGTACTTC.

The gene calls are TRBV7-2 and TRBJ2-1, with TRBD1 matching 10 bases. This CDR3 is 14 amino acids long. V trimming: 5 bases; J trimming: 9 bases; junction bases outside the gene matches: 7. Germline-derived CDR1 and CDR2 are SGHTA and FQGNSA. This CDR3 is CASSGRQGAGEQFF. As DNA, the CDR3 is TGTGCCAGCAGCGGGAGACAGGGGGCAGGTGAGCAGTTCTTC.

This chain links TRBV2 with TRBJ1-3, with D perhaps TRBD1 (6 bases). V shed 7 bases and J shed 4 bases, with 23 bases lying between them. This CDR3 comprises 17 residues. Germline CDR1 SNHLY, CDR2 FYNNEI. The CDR3 bases are TGTGCCAGCACCAACAGGGTTTTCCTCCAATTCGGAAACACCATATATTTT. This sequence encodes CASTNRVFLQFGNTIYF. Full variable domain (missing parts from reference TRBV2 and TRBJ1-3): EPEVTQTPSHQVTQMGQEVILRCVPISNHLYFYWYRQILGQKVEFLVSFYNNEISEKSEIFDDQFSVERPDGSNFTLKIRSTKLEDSAMYFCASTNRVFLQFGNTIYFGEGSWLTVV.

The chain joins TRBV4-3 to TRBJ2-5; perhaps TRBD2 as D (5 bases). Germline CDR1 is LGHNA and CDR2 is YSLEER. This CDR3 spans 14 amino acids. The V and J ends lost 0 bases and 6 bases respectively, with 11 bases between them. The CDR3 bases are TGCGCCAGCAGCCAAGATTCGGGAATCCAGACCCAGTACTTC. Translated, it gives CASSQDSGIQTQYF.

CDR3 region: CASSQGIRVSYNEQFF. The DNA for the CDR3 is TGTGCCAGCAGCCAAGGGATCCGTGTGTCCTACAATGAGCAGTTCTTC. J is TRBJ2-1 and V is TRBV4-2; no clear D. Trimming removed 1 base at V and 1 base at J, with 11 bases between. The CDR3 covers 16 residues. The germline V gene encodes CDR1 LGHNA and CDR2 YNFKEQ.

The chain links TRBV7-2 to TRBJ2-1, with TRBD2 identical over 7 bases. This CDR3 spans 16 amino acids. V lost 1 base and J lost 2; bases outside the gene matches: 5. Germline CDR1 is SGHTA and CDR2 is FQGNSA. The CDR3 bases are TGTGCCAGCAGCTTAGTGGGGGGGTCCACCTACAATGAGCAGTTCTTC. Translating gives CASSLVGGSTYNEQFF.

Remarks on this clone: Distinct nucleotide sequences in the sample also encode this CDR3. The chain recombines TRBV28 with TRBJ1-2; D is unclear. The CDR3 runs to 11 residues. Germline CDR1 reads MDHEN; CDR2 reads SYDVKM. With 5 bases removed from V and 4 bases from J, the gap between germline ends came to 5 bases. This CDR3 reads CASSSSYGYTF. In nucleotides, the CDR3 is TGTGCCAGCAGTAGCTCCTATGGCTACACCTTC.

The chain links TRBV10-3 to TRBJ2-2, with 7 nucleotides matching TRBD1. Germline V CDR1 and CDR2: ENHRY, SYGVKD. The CDR3 contains 16 residues. V trimming: 4 bases; J trimming: 0 bases; junction bases outside the gene matches: 5. In nucleotides, the CDR3 is TGTGCCATCAGTGGACAGGGTCGGACGAACACCGGGGAGCTGTTTTTT. Translated, it gives CAISGQGRTNTGELFF.